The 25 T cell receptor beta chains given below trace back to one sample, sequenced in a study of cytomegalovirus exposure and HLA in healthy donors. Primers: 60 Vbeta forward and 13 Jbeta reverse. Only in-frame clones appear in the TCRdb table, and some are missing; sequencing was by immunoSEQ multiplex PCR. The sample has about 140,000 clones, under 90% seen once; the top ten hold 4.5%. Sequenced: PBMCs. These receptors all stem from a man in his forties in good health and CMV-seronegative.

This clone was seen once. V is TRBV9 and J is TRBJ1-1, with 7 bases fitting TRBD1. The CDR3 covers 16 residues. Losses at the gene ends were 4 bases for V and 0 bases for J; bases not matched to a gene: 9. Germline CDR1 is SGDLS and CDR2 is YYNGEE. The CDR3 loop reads CASSSVRQGMNTEAFF. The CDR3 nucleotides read TGTGCCAGCAGCAGCGTACGACAGGGAATGAACACTGAAGCTTTCTTT.

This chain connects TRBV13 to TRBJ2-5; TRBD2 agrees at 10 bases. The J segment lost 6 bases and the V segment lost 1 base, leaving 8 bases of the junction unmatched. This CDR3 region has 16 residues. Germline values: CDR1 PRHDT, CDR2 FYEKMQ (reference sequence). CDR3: CASSLEVAGGLQTQYF. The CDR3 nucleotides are TGTGCCAGCAGCTTAGAGGTAGCGGGGGGCTTACAGACCCAGTACTTC. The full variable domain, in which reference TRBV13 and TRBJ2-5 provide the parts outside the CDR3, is AAGVIQSPRHLIKEKRETATLKCYPIPRHDTVYWYQQGPGQDPQFLISFYEKMQSDKGSIPDRFSAQQFSDYHSELNMSSLELGDSALYFCASSLEVAGGLQTQYFGPGTRLLVL.

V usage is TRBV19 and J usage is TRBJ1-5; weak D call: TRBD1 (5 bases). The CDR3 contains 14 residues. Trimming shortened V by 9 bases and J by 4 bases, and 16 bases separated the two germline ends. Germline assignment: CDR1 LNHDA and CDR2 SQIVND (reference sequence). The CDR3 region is CASSTVLINQPQHF. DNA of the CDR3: TGTGCCAGCTCGACAGTTTTGATTAATCAGCCCCAGCATTTT.

The CDR3, as DNA: TGCGCCAGCAGCTGGGGGGACCAGACGGTCACTGAAGCTTTCTTT. Its translation is CASSWGDQTVTEAFF. This chain joins TRBV5-1 and TRBJ1-1; a weak D match, TRBD1 (5 bases). The CDR3 covers 15 residues. Germline CDR1 reads SGHRS; CDR2 reads YFSETQ. V was cut by 3 bases and J by 4 bases, with 16 bases left in between. Using reference TRBV5-1 and TRBJ1-1 for the parts outside the CDR3, the full variable domain is KAGVTQTPRYLIKTRGQQVTLSCSPISGHRSVSWYQQTPGQGLQFLFEYFSETQRNKGNFPGRFSGRQFSNSRSEMNVSTLELGDSALYLCASSWGDQTVTEAFFGQGTRLTVV.

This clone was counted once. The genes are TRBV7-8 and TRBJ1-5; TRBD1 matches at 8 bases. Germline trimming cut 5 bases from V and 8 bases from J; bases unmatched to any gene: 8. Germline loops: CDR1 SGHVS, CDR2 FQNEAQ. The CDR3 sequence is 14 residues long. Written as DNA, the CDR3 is TGTGCCAGCAGCACCAACAGGGGGATGGAGCCCCAGCATTTT. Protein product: CASSTNRGMEPQHF.

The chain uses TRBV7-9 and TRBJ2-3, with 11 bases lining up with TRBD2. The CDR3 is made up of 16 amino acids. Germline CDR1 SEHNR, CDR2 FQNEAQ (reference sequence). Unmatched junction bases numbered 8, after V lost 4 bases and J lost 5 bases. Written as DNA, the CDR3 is TGTGCCAGCAGCTCCTATAGCGGGGGGGCAGAAGATACGCAGTATTTT. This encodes CASSSYSGGAEDTQYF. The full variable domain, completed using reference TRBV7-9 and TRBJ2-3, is DTGVSQNPRHKITKRGQNVTFRCDPISEHNRLYWYRQTLGQGPEFLTYFQNEAQLEKSRLLSDRFSAERPKGSFSTLEIQRTEQGDSAMYLCASSSYSGGAEDTQYFGPGTRLTVL.

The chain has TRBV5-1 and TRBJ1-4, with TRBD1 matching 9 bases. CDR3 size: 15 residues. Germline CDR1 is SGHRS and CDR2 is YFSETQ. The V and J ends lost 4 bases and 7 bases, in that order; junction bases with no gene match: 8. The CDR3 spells CASSARDRDFEKLFF. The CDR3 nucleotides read TGCGCCAGCAGCGCCCGGGACAGGGATTTTGAAAAACTGTTTTTT.

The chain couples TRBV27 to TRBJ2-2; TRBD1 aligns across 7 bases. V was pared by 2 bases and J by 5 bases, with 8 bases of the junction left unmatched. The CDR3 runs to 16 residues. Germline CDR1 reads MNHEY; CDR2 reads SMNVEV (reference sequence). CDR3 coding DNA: TGTGCCAGCAGTTTACGCAGGGGGTTGGAGACCGGGGAGCTGTTTTTT. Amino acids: CASSLRRGLETGELFF.

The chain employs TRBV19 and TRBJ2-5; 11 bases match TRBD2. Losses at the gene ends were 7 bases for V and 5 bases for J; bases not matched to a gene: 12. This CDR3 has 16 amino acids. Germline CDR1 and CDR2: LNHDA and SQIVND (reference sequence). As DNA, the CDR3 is TGTGCCAGTATCCCGACTAGCGGGGAGCTAGGGGAGACCCAGTACTTC. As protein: CASIPTSGELGETQYF. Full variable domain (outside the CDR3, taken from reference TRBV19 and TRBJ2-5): DGGITQSPKYLFRKEGQNVTLSCEQNLNHDAMYWYRQDPGQGLRLIYYSQIVNDFQKGDIAEGYSVSREKKESFPLTVTSAQKNPTAFYLCASIPTSGELGETQYFGPGTRLLVL.

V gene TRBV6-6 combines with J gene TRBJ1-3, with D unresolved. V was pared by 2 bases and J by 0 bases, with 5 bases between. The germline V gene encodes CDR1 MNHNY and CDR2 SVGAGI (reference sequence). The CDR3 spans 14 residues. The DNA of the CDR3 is TGTGCCAGCAGTTACCTAGGCTCTGGAAACACCATATATTTT. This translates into CASSYLGSGNTIYF.

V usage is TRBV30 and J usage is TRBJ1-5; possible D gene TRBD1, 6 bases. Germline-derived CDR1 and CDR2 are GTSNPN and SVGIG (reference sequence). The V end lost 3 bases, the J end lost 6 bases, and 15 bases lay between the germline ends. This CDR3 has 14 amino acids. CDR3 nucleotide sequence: TGTGCCTGGAGGACCCCAGGGGCGGCTCAGCCCCAGCATTTT. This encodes CAWRTPGAAQPQHF.

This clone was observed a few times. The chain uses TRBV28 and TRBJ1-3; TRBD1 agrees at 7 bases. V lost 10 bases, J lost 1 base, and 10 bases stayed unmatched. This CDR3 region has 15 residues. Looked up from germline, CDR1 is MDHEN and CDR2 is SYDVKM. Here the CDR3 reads CATGERTGSGNTIYF. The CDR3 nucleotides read TGTGCCACCGGAGAAAGGACAGGTTCTGGAAACACCATATATTTT.

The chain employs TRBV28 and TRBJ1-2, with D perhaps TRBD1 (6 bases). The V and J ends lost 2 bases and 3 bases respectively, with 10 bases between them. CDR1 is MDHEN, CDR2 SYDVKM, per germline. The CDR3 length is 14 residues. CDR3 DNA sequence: TGTGCCAGCAGTTTAAGTGGGGGCCACTATGGCTACACCTTC. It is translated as CASSLSGGHYGYTF.

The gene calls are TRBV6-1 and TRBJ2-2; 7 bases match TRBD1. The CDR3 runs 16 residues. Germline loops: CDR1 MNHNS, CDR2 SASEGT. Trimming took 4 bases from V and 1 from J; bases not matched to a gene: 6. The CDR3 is CASSGLNRGNTGELFF. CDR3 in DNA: TGTGCCAGCAGTGGACTAAACAGGGGGAACACCGGGGAGCTGTTTTTT.

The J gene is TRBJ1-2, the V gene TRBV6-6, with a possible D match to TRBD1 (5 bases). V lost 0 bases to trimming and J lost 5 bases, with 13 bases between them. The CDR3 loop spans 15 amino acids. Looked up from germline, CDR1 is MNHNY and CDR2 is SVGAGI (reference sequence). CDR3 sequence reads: CASSYSAGNRYGYTF. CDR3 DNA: TGTGCCAGCAGTTACTCGGCAGGGAATAGGTATGGCTACACCTTC.

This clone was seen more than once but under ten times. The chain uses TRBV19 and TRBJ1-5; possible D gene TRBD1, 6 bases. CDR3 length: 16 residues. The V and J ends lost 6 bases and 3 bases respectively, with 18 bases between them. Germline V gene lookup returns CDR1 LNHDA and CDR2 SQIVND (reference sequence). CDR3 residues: CASRGFLGAVNQPQHF. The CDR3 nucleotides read TGTGCCAGTAGGGGTTTCCTGGGGGCAGTCAATCAGCCCCAGCATTTT. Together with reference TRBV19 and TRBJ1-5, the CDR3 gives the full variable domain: DGGITQSPKYLFRKEGQNVTLSCEQNLNHDAMYWYRQDPGQGLRLIYYSQIVNDFQKGDIAEGYSVSREKKESFPLTVTSAQKNPTAFYLCASRGFLGAVNQPQHFGDGTRLSIL.

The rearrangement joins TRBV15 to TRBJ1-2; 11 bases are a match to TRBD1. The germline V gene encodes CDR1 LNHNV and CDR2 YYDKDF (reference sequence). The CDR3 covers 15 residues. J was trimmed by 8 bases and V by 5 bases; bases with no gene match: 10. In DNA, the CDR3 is TGTGCCACCAGCCCGCCCCCGGGACAGGGGGGCGGCTACACCTTC. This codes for CATSPPPGQGGGYTF.

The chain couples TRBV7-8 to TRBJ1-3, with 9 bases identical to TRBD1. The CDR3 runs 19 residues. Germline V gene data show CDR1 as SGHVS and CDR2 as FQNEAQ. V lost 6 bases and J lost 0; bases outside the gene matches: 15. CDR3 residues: CASSPLPGQGSYSGNTIYF. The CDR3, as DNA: TGTGCCAGCAGTCCATTGCCGGGACAGGGATCTTACTCTGGAAACACCATATATTTT.

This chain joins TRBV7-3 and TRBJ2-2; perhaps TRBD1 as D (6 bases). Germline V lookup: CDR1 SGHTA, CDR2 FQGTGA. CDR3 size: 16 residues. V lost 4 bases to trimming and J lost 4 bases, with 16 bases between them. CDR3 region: CASSWGLGAATGELFF. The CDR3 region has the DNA TGTGCCAGCAGCTGGGGATTGGGGGCTGCCACCGGGGAGCTGTTTTTT.

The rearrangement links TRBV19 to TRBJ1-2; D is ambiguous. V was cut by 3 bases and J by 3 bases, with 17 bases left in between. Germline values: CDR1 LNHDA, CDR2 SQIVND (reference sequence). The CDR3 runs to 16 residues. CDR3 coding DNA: TGTGCCAGTAGTATCGAGCTACAGATCCTCTACTATGGCTACACCTTC. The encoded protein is CASSIELQILYYGYTF.

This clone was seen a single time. The CDR3 reads CASSPDQGYSNQPQHF. CDR3 in DNA: TGTGCCAGTAGCCCAGATCAGGGCTATAGCAATCAGCCCCAGCATTTT. V usage is TRBV19 and J usage is TRBJ1-5; weak D call: TRBD1 (5 bases). The CDR3 is made up of 16 amino acids. CDR1 is LNHDA, CDR2 SQIVND, per germline (reference sequence). V was clipped by 6 bases and J by 0 bases, with 15 bases between them.

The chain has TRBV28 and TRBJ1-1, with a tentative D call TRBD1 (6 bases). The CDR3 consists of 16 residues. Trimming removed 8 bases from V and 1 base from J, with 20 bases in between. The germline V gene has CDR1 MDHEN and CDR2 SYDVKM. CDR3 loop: CASGIGGGGGNTEAFF. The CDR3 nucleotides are TGTGCCAGCGGGATTGGGGGGGGCGGTGGGAACACTGAAGCTTTCTTT.

The CDR3 reads CASGISGGYTF. In DNA form, the CDR3 reads TGTGCCAGCGGGATATCAGGGGGCTACACCTTC. The chain recombines TRBV28 with TRBJ1-2; tentatively, D is TRBD1 (5 bases). CDR1 and CDR2 from the germline V gene are MDHEN and SYDVKM. This CDR3 spans 11 amino acids. Trimming stripped 8 bases from V and 8 bases from J, with 12 bases between.

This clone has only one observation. The DNA for the CDR3 is TGCGCCAGCAGCCAACCTATGACAGGCGGCCCGCTTACCAACTATGGCTACACCTTC. Amino acid sequence: CASSQPMTGGPLTNYGYTF. The V and J genes are TRBV4-1 and TRBJ1-2; a weak D match, TRBD1 (6 bases). Trimming shortened V by 2 bases and J by 2 bases, and 24 bases separated the two germline ends. This CDR3 contains 19 residues. Germline-derived CDR1 and CDR2 are MGHRA and YSYEKL.

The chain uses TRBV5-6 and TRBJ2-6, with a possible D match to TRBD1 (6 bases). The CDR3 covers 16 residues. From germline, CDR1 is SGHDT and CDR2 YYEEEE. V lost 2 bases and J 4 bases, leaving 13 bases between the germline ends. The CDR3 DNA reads TGTGCCAGCAGCTTCGACCCAGGGGTCGGGGCCAACGTCCTGACTTTC. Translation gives CASSFDPGVGANVLTF.